A single T cell receptor beta chain is shown here with its context. This sample was included in a study of CD8 T cells in Susac syndrome. Random hexamers primed reverse transcription of about 0.45 to 1 ug RNA. The TCR beta CDR3 was amplified by immunoSEQ multiplex PCR across 54 Vbeta, 13 Jbeta. TCRdb re-called the immunoSEQ multiplex PCR reads through MiXCR, storing one row per CDR3 protein. The sample has around 190,000 distinct CDR3 sequences, over 85% seen once. Trimming took 7 bases from V and 12 from J, leaving 13 bases between them. This CDR3 spans 12 amino acids. Germline V gene sequence: CDR1 SGHTA, CDR2 FQGNSA.

This clonotype was obtained from a human donor in good health. Sequences were obtained from CD4+ T cells from PBMCs. This rearrangement joins TRBV7-2 to TRBJ1-6; D remains unclear. The CDR3 DNA sequence: TGTGCCAGCACCAGGTCCGGGGTACCCCTCCACTTT. Its translation: CASTRSGVPLHF. The variable domain in full, completed from reference TRBV7-2 and TRBJ1-6, reads GAGVSQSPSNKVTEKGKDVELRCDPISGHTALYWYRQSLGQGLEFLIYFQGNSAPDKSGLPSDRFSAERTGGSVSTLTIQRTQQEDSAVYLCASTRSGVPLHFGNGTRLTVT.